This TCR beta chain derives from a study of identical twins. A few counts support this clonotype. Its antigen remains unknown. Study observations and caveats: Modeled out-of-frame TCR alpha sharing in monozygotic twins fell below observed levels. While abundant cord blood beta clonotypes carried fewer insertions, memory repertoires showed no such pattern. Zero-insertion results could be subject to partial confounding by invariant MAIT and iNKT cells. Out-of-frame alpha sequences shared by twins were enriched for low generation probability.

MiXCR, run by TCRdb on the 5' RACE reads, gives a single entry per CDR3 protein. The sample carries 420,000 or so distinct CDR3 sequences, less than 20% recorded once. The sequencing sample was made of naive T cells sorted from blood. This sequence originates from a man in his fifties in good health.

This CDR3 is CASSRDRGATNEKLFF. The CDR3 DNA follows: TGCGCCAGCAGCCGGGATCGAGGTGCAACTAATGAAAAACTGTTTTTT. This rearrangement joins TRBV5-1 to TRBJ1-4, with unresolved D. The V gene's germline CDR1 is SGHRS and CDR2 YFSETQ. The CDR3 extends over 16 amino acids. V dropped 4 bases and J dropped 0 bases, with 13 bases sitting between them. Based on the CDR3 plus reference TRBV5-1 and TRBJ1-4, the full variable domain is KAGVTQTPRYLIKTRGQQVTLSCSPISGHRSVSWYQQTPGQGLQFLFEYFSETQRNKGNFPGRFSGRQFSNSRSEMNVSTLELGDSALYLCASSRDRGATNEKLFFGSGTQLSVL.